This TCR beta chain was recovered during a study of T cell responses to AZD1222 COVID-19 vaccine. This table comes from immunoSEQ multiplex PCR, and its TCRdb copy is limited to in-frame clones, with some not included. The sample records around 200,000 clones, 70% to 90% being singletons. The CDR3 has 16 amino acids. The V and J ends lost 0 bases and 1 base respectively, with 10 bases between them. Germline values: CDR1 SGHDT, CDR2 YYEEEE. This clone has a single count. The receptor comes from an adult who received the AZD1222 COVID-19 vaccine. The chain couples TRBV5-6 to TRBJ2-2, with D possibly TRBD2 on 6 matching bases. This sample comprised peripheral blood, obtained 28 days after the second AZD1222 dose. This chain's CDR3 is CASSLGIAENTGELFF. The CDR3 DNA sequence: TGTGCCAGCAGCTTGGGGATAGCGGAGAACACCGGGGAGCTGTTTTTT.